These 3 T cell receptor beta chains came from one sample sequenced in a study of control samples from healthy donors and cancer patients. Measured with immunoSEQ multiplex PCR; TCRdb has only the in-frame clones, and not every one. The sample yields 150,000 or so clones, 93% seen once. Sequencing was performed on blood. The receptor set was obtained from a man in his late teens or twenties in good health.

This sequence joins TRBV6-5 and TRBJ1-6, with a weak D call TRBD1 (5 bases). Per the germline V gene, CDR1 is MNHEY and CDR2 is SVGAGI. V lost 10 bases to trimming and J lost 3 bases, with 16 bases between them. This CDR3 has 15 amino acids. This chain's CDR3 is CATTNGGVYNSPLHF. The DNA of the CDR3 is TGTGCCACCACCAACGGGGGGGTCTATAATTCACCCCTCCACTTT.

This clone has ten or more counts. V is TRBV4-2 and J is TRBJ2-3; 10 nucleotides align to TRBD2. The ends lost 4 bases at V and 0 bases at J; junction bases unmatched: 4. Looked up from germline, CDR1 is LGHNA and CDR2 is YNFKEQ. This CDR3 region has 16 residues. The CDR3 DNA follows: TGTGCCAGCAGCCCTACGACTAGCGGGAGCACAGATACGCAGTATTTT. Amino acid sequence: CASSPTTSGSTDTQYF.

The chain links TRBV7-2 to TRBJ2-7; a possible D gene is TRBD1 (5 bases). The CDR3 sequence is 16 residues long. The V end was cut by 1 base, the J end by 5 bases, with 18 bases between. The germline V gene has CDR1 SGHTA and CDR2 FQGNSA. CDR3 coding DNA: TGTGCCAGCAGCTTAGTTCAGGGTGGGGCTGGGAACGAGCAGTACTTC. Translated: CASSLVQGGAGNEQYF. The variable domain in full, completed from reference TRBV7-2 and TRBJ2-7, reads GAGVSQSPSNKVTEKGKDVELRCDPISGHTALYWYRQSLGQGLEFLIYFQGNSAPDKSGLPSDRFSAERTGGSVSTLTIQRTQQEDSAVYLCASSLVQGGAGNEQYFGPGTRLTVT.